This TCR beta chain was profiled in a study of shared clonotypes between healthy human individuals. Broader study findings: Rarefaction curves obtained for sorted subsets showed sequencing incomplete despite large depth. Memory subsets had estimated richness that was generally smaller than that of naive subsets.

The germline CDR1 and CDR2 sequences are MNHEY and SVGAGI. CDR3 size: 15 residues. Trimming pared 0 bases from V and 6 bases from J, leaving 12 bases between. About this clone: Its specificity is not known.

A deep-level run was used for the assay. Using immunoSEQ multiplex PCR, the repertoire was profiled, and TCRdb retains in-frame clones only, with some absent. Of under 2,500,000 clones in the sample, approximately 96% are singletons; the top ten hold approximately 0.13%. The receptor comes from a man younger than 35 in good health. Sequencing used naive CD4+ T cells sorted from blood. Documented subset: CD45RA+ positively selected. J is TRBJ2-1 and V is TRBV6-5; D may match TRBD1 or TRBD2 (5 bases each). In nucleotides, the CDR3 is TGTGCCAGCAGTTACTCTACACTAGGGGCCAATGAGCAGTTCTTC. This sequence encodes CASSYSTLGANEQFF.